A single sample is the source of the 12 T cell receptor beta chains below, sequenced in a study of T-cell reconstitution after alpha-beta-depleted transplantation in children. As it was prepared, the TCRbeta library received unique molecular identifiers. TCRdb re-analysed the PCR reads in MiXCR, keeping a single row per CDR3 protein. This sample carries about 510,000 distinct CDR3 sequences, approximately 10% of them seen once, and the ten largest clones take approximately 15%. Sequencing used PBMCs, mostly from graft donor cells, obtained 180 days after TCRalphabeta/CD19-depleted stem cell transplant. All receptors come from a female patient aged 2-15 years who had a stem cell transplant for aplastic anemia, so the T cells may come from the graft donor.

This clonotype was seen more than once but under ten times. This chain connects TRBV28 to TRBJ1-1; no clear D gene. The CDR3 is made up of 17 amino acids. Germline CDR1 is MDHEN and CDR2 is SYDVKM. The ends were cut back, 3 bases at V and 0 bases at J, with 17 bases in the middle. CDR3 in amino acids: CASSLRVNPLMNTEAFF. CDR3 in DNA: TGTGCCAGCAGTTTGAGGGTCAATCCCCTCATGAACACTGAAGCTTTCTTT.

The V and J genes are TRBV18 and TRBJ2-1; D call uncertain. CDR3 length: 14 amino acids. From germline, CDR1 is KGHSH and CDR2 LQKENI. Trimming shortened V by 4 bases and J by 7 bases, and 14 bases separated the two germline ends. The CDR3 is CASSQGRSTNEQFF. The CDR3 DNA is TGTGCCAGCTCACAGGGTAGGTCTACAAATGAGCAGTTCTTC.

There are a few counts of this clonotype. J is TRBJ2-7 and V is TRBV18; 7 bases line up with TRBD1. This CDR3 comprises 16 residues. Germline CDR1 KGHSH, CDR2 LQKENI. After removal of 6 bases from V and 0 bases from J, the junction contained 11 bases not matched to a gene. CDR3 sequence: CASSPGTALISYEQYF. As DNA, the CDR3 is TGTGCCAGCTCCCCCGGGACAGCCTTAATCTCCTACGAGCAGTACTTC.

This clonotype was observed a handful of times. The V and J genes are TRBV20-1 and TRBJ1-2; tentative D call: TRBD1 (6 bases). Trimming left V 0 bases short and J 8 bases short, with 19 bases between. The CDR3 totals 15 residues. Germline-derived CDR1 and CDR2 are DFQATT and SNEGSKA (reference sequence). CDR3 amino acids: CSARDLGGSDHGYTF. Here the CDR3 DNA reads TGCAGTGCTAGAGATCTCGGGGGCTCGGACCACGGCTACACCTTC.

This clonotype was seen a few times. The CDR3 DNA sequence: TGTGCCAGCAGCTGGCCCCCGGGAAACTACAATGAGCAGTTCTTC. Translation: CASSWPPGNYNEQFF. This rearrangement joins TRBV6-2 or TRBV6-3 to TRBJ2-1; tentatively, D is TRBD2 (5 bases). This CDR3 spans 15 amino acids. CDR1 and CDR2 from the germline V gene are MNHEY and SVGEGT. Trimming cost V 6 bases and J 3 bases, with 15 bases left between them.

This clonotype was recorded a few times. This chain connects TRBV6-2 or TRBV6-3 to TRBJ2-3; 14 positions agree with TRBD2. Germline CDR1 reads MNHEY; CDR2 reads SVGEGT. Trimming at V came to 5 bases and at J to 4 bases, leaving 8 bases not matched to a gene. This CDR3 has 17 amino acids. The CDR3, as DNA: TGTGCCAGCAGTAAACCCGGGACTAGCGGGAGTTCAGATACGCAGTATTTT. The encoded protein is CASSKPGTSGSSDTQYF.

The chain couples TRBV6-1 to TRBJ2-7; 7 bases fit TRBD1. Per the germline V gene, CDR1 is MNHNS and CDR2 is SASEGT. The CDR3 is 14 residues long. After removal of 5 bases from V and 0 bases from J, the junction contained 4 bases not matched to a gene. DNA of the CDR3: TGTGCCAGCAGTCGACAGGGCCGCTCCTACGAGCAGTACGTC. Translated, it gives CASSRQGRSYEQYV.

The chain couples TRBV6-2 or TRBV6-3 to TRBJ2-1, with TRBD2 matching over 8 bases. The germline V gene encodes CDR1 MNHEY and CDR2 SVGEGT. The CDR3 consists of 21 residues. V gave up 2 bases and J gave up 1 base; unmatched junction bases: 19. CDR3 nucleotides: TGTGCCAGCAGTTACGGATCCTTTTCTGTTAGCGGGGCGTGGTCCTACAATGAGCAGTTCTTC. Amino acids: CASSYGSFSVSGAWSYNEQFF.

The table lists this clonotype with many counts. The J gene is TRBJ2-7, the V gene TRBV21-1; the D call of TRBD2 is as the table states it, not checked on the DNA. TRBV21-1 constitutes a pseudogene. The CDR3 has 16 amino acids. The CDR3 protein is CASSKGLGTSNYEQYV. CDR3 nucleotide sequence: TGTGCCAGCAGCAAAGGATTAGGGACGAGTAACTACGAGCAGTACGTC.

This clonotype was counted many times. The V gene is TRBV28, the J gene TRBJ1-1, with 11 positions matching TRBD1. Trimming took 4 bases from V and 4 from J; bases not matched to a gene: 2. The CDR3 is made up of 14 amino acids. Per germline, CDR1 MDHEN and CDR2 SYDVKM. CDR3 nucleotides: TGTGCCAGCAGTTCCGGGACAGGGGGCACTGAAGCTTTCTTT. It specifies CASSSGTGGTEAFF.

V and J are TRBV24-1 and TRBJ2-6, with a tentative D call TRBD1 (5 bases). Trimming cost V 1 base and J 4 bases, with 10 bases left between them. The CDR3 spans 16 residues. Germline CDR1 and CDR2: KGHDR and SFDVKD. Written as DNA, the CDR3 is TGTGCCACCAGTGATTTCGCAGGGTCCGGGGCCAACGTCCTGACTTTC. It translates to CATSDFAGSGANVLTF.

In this sample, this clonotype turned up a few times. The chain joins TRBV27 to TRBJ1-2, with D perhaps TRBD1 (6 bases). The germline V gene has CDR1 MNHEY and CDR2 SMNVEV (reference sequence). This CDR3 has 15 residues. V lost 0 bases to trimming and J lost 6 bases, with 14 bases between them. CDR3 loop: CASSLSGRGLDGYTF. The CDR3 DNA follows: TGTGCCAGCAGTTTATCGGGCAGGGGCCTGGATGGCTACACCTTC.